The 22 T cell receptor beta chains below all came from one sample that was sequenced in a study of T cell repertoires in cytomegalovirus infection (dated by TCRdb to about 2019). Per the publication, the treatment or condition label means: in vitro stimulation with specific CMV peptide epitopes to enrich CMV-specific T cells. These receptors' antigens are unknown. Sequenced using an Illumina HiSeq 1500. Through fastp at Q25 and MiXCR, TCRdb rebuilt clones from the public reads, retaining in-frame beta chains. Each entry is one CDR3 protein sequence, shown with its most common DNA and genes. This sample lists a few hundred thousand distinct CDR3 sequences; approximately 22% were detected once. The ten largest clones add up to roughly 19% of the sample. The source was cultured PBMCs, collected from culture after CMV antigen stimulation. These receptors came from a human donor in good health (CMV status not recorded). Some clones in this sample may be carry-over from other donors' samples.

At least ten counts were recorded for this clonotype. The chain joins TRBV7-2 to TRBJ2-1, with 12 bases that match TRBD2. The CDR3 is made up of 13 amino acids. CDR1 is SGHTA and CDR2 is FQGNSA in the germline V gene. The V segment lost 8 bases and the J segment 8 bases; nucleotides outside the gene matches: 4. DNA of the CDR3: TGTGCCAGCGCTCTAGCGGGAGGGCATGAGCAGTTCTTC. Translation: CASALAGGHEQFF.

The chain couples TRBV9 to TRBJ1-4; 8 bases are shared with TRBD1. The CDR3 loop spans 17 amino acids. Germline V lookup: CDR1 SGDLS, CDR2 YYNGEE. V was pared by 0 bases and J by 7 bases, with 11 bases of the junction left unmatched. CDR3 DNA: TGTGCCAGCAGCGTAGGAAAAACGACAGGGGCAAGTGAAAAACTGTTTTTT. It is translated as CASSVGKTTGASEKLFF.

This clonotype was seen more than once but under ten times. The chain links TRBV2 to TRBJ2-2; 13 bases align to TRBD2. The CDR3 loop spans 15 amino acids. V was pared by 6 bases and J by 7 bases, with 5 bases of the junction left unmatched. Looked up from germline, CDR1 is SNHLY and CDR2 is FYNNEI. In nucleotides, the CDR3 is TGTGCCAGCAGCCTCGGACTAGCGGGAGTCGGGGAGCTGTTTTTT. The encoded protein is CASSLGLAGVGELFF.

To note about this clonotype: It may be a read error: a sequence one base away is much more abundant. The chain is built from TRBV5-4 and TRBJ2-2, with D maybe TRBD2 (6 bases). The V and J ends lost 1 base and 4 bases respectively, with 14 bases between them. The CDR3 is 16 residues long. Looked up from germline, CDR1 is SGHNT and CDR2 is YYREEE (reference sequence). The CDR3 reads CASSLRRGRCTGELFF. The CDR3 DNA reads as TGTGCCAGCAGCTTGAGGCGGGGTCGTTGCACCGGGGAGCTGTTTTTT.

The rearrangement joins TRBV20-1 to TRBJ2-1; no clear D gene. V was shortened by 0 bases and J by 6 bases, with 6 bases between the two germline ends. CDR3 length: 12 residues. Per germline, CDR1 DFQATT and CDR2 SNEGSKA (reference sequence). The chain's CDR3 is CSARDQPNEQFF. The CDR3 DNA follows: TGCAGTGCTAGAGATCAGCCCAATGAGCAGTTCTTC.

This sequence joins TRBV5-4 and TRBJ2-3; 8 bases are a match to TRBD2. This CDR3 has 16 residues. CDR1 and CDR2 (germline): SGHNT, YYREEE (reference sequence). The V gene end was trimmed by 2 bases and the J gene end by 2 bases; junction bases not matched to a gene: 7. The CDR3 region is CASSLKRGLNTDTQYF. CDR3 sequence (DNA): TGTGCCAGCAGCTTAAAGCGGGGGTTAAACACAGATACGCAGTATTTT.

This clonotype was counted ten times or more. The J gene is TRBJ2-1, the V gene TRBV12-3 or TRBV12-4, with D possibly matching TRBD1 (6 bases). V lost 5 bases, J lost 5 bases, and 13 bases lay in between. The CDR3 loop spans 14 amino acids. The CDR3 sequence is CASSRRTVHNEQFF. The CDR3 nucleotides are TGTGCCAGCAGTCGTAGGACAGTACACAATGAGCAGTTCTTC.

The genes are TRBV20-1 and TRBJ2-3, with 11 bases identical to TRBD2. The CDR3 is made up of 15 amino acids. The V gene's germline CDR1 is DFQATT and CDR2 SNEGSKA (reference sequence). Germline trimming cut 3 bases from V and 6 bases from J; bases unmatched to any gene: 8. CDR3 DNA sequence: TGCAGTGCTAGCCTGACTAGCGGGATGGCGGATACGCAGTATTTT. This encodes CSASLTSGMADTQYF.

The table lists this clonotype with a few counts. V is TRBV7-9 and J is TRBJ2-3; tentative D call: TRBD1 (6 bases). Trimming shortened V by 1 base and J by 4 bases, and 15 bases separated the two germline ends. Germline V gene lookup returns CDR1 SEHNR and CDR2 FQNEAQ (reference sequence). This CDR3 has 16 residues. CDR3 loop: CASSLEGLRGADTQYF. Written as DNA, the CDR3 is TGTGCCAGCAGCTTAGAGGGGCTCAGGGGCGCAGATACGCAGTATTTT.

The rearrangement uses TRBV6-1 and TRBJ1-2; TRBD1 might be the D (6 bases). Trimming removed 5 bases from V and 0 bases from J, with 13 bases in between. CDR1 MNHNS and CDR2 SASEGT come from the germline V gene. The CDR3 is 15 amino acids. CDR3 loop: CASSRTALANYGYTF. CDR3 DNA sequence: TGTGCCAGCAGTCGGACAGCATTAGCTAACTATGGCTACACCTTC.

This clonotype has a handful of counts. This chain joins TRBV11-2 and TRBJ2-1, with 7 bases lining up with TRBD2. The CDR3 covers 17 residues. J gave up 3 bases and V 2 bases, and 10 bases lay outside the gene matches. Germline CDR1 and CDR2: SGHAT and FQNNGV. The CDR3 loop reads CASSLRGTSALYNEQFF. The DNA of the CDR3 is TGTGCCAGCAGCTTACGCGGTACTAGCGCCCTCTACAATGAGCAGTTCTTC.

This rearrangement joins TRBV9 to TRBJ1-4; D possibly corresponds to TRBD1 (6 bases). CDR3 length equals 16 residues. V was trimmed by 4 bases and J by 4 bases, leaving 17 bases between them. Germline V lookup: CDR1 SGDLS, CDR2 YYNGEE. CDR3 protein: CASSTSSGEGNEKLFF. CDR3 in DNA: TGTGCCAGCAGCACCTCCTCAGGGGAAGGTAATGAAAAACTGTTTTTT.

This clonotype was detected many times. V usage is TRBV7-2 and J usage is TRBJ2-1, with unresolved D. Trimming shortened V by 5 bases and J by 13 bases, and 15 bases separated the two germline ends. CDR1 is SGHTA, CDR2 FQGNSA, per germline. This CDR3 is 12 amino acids long. The CDR3 DNA reads TGTGCCAGCAGCCAGGCGGCGGCTGGACAGTTCTTC. Translating it yields CASSQAAAGQFF.

This chain joins TRBV12-3 or TRBV12-4 and TRBJ1-5; perhaps TRBD1 as D (6 bases). The CDR3 covers 14 residues. Trimming cost V 6 bases and J 0 bases, with 9 bases left between them. CDR3 coding DNA: TGTGCCAGCAGGGGGGGGGCTAGCAATCAGCCCCAGCATTTT. Protein product: CASRGGASNQPQHF.

Written as DNA, the CDR3 is TGCGCCAGCAGCCAGCTCGACAGGAACGGCTACACCTTC. Residues: CASSQLDRNGYTF. This chain joins TRBV4-1 and TRBJ1-2; D perhaps matches TRBD1 (6 bases). The CDR3 loop spans 13 amino acids. CDR1 MGHRA and CDR2 YSYEKL come from the germline V gene. V dropped 3 bases and J dropped 8 bases, with 13 bases sitting between them.

This clonotype was observed a few times. CDR3 sequence (DNA): TGTGCCAGCAGCTCATTGACAGGGAGCTCCTACGAGCAGTACGTC. Protein sequence: CASSSLTGSSYEQYV. The V call is TRBV5-6, the J call TRBJ2-7; 7 nucleotides line up with TRBD1. Trimming cost V 3 bases and J 0 bases; bases outside gene matches: 6. There are 15 residues in the CDR3. CDR1 SGHDT and CDR2 YYEEEE come from the germline V gene.

The J gene is TRBJ1-6, the V gene TRBV27; TRBD1 matches 7 bases. Germline V lookup: CDR1 MNHEY, CDR2 SMNVEV (reference sequence). The CDR3 is 17 amino acids. V shed 1 base and J 0 bases; nucleotides not matched to a gene: 3. The CDR3, as DNA: TGTGCCAGCAGTTTATTGGGACAGAGCTCCTATAATTCACCCCTCCACTTT. Its translation is CASSLLGQSSYNSPLHF.

V usage is TRBV6-6 and J usage is TRBJ2-4, with TRBD2 identical over 10 bases. CDR1 is MNHNY, CDR2 SVGAGI, per germline (reference sequence). The CDR3 has 18 amino acids. The V and J ends lost 6 bases and 1 base, in that order; junction bases with no gene match: 12. CDR3 loop: CASSHTSSGSKAKNIQYF. The DNA of the CDR3 is TGTGCCAGCAGCCACACATCTAGCGGGAGTAAGGCCAAAAACATTCAGTACTTC.

This clonotype was seen repeatedly, ten times or more. The gene calls are TRBV7-2 and TRBJ2-5, with 12 bases lining up with TRBD1. Germline CDR1 is SGHTA and CDR2 is FQGNSA. V gave up 3 bases and J gave up 6 bases; unmatched junction bases: 2. This CDR3 is 14 amino acids long. CDR3 protein: CASSLGQGAKTQYF. CDR3 sequence (DNA): TGTGCCAGCAGCTTGGGACAGGGGGCGAAGACCCAGTACTTC.

This clonotype was detected only a few times. This chain connects TRBV10-3 to TRBJ1-3, with D maybe TRBD1 (5 bases). The CDR3 has 14 amino acids. V dropped 6 bases and J dropped 0 bases, with 9 bases sitting between them. The V gene's germline CDR1 is ENHRY and CDR2 SYGVKD. The CDR3 sequence is CAISRDGSGNTIYF. CDR3 coding DNA: TGTGCCATCAGCCGGGACGGCTCTGGAAACACCATATATTTT.

This clonotype was seen repeatedly, ten times or more. The chain joins TRBV7-2 to TRBJ2-1; weak D call: TRBD2 (6 bases). V lost 4 bases to trimming and J lost 5 bases, with 12 bases between them. This CDR3 has 14 residues. Germline values: CDR1 SGHTA, CDR2 FQGNSA. The CDR3 nucleotides are TGTGCCAGCAGCTCCACTAGCTATAACAATGAGCAGTTCTTC. Its protein is CASSSTSYNNEQFF.

This clonotype was counted only a few times. The rearrangement joins TRBV6-1 to TRBJ2-7; no clear D. The CDR3 sequence is 13 residues long. Per germline, CDR1 MNHNS and CDR2 SASEGT. CDR3 bases: TGTGCCAGCAGGAGTCGGTTTGCTAACGTAGCTTCCGTC. Translating it yields CASRSRFANVASV.